The 14 T cell receptor beta chains reported below all come from one sample, sequenced in a study of blood T cells in healthy people across ages (dated by TCRdb to 2014 to 2015). Library prep was done by 5' RACE. TCRdb records Illumina HiSeq 2500 as the sequencer. A second PCR of roughly 6 to 11 cycles was performed with a sample-barcoded 5' primer and a J-beta primer mix. TCRdb took the public reads, trimmed them with fastp at Q25, ran MiXCR for clone calling and kept in-frame beta chains. Entries are consolidated by CDR3 protein sequence, retaining the most common genes and DNA. This sample holds around 1,100,000 distinct CDR3 sequences; 35% to 40% were observed only once. The ten largest clones capture about an eighth of the sample. Source material: blood. The receptors were gathered from a man between 18 and 35 years old in good health.

The chain has TRBV29-1 and TRBJ2-3; possible D gene TRBD2, 5 bases. Trimming shortened V by 0 bases and J by 1 base, and 8 bases separated the two germline ends. CDR3 length equals 14 residues. Germline CDR1 reads SQVTM; CDR2 reads ANQGSEA. As DNA, the CDR3 is TGCAGCGTTGAAGAACGGACTGGCACAGATACGCAGTATTTT. Translating it yields CSVEERTGTDTQYF.

This clonotype was observed a few times. This chain uses TRBV9 with TRBJ1-4; D not certain. Germline V gene lookup returns CDR1 SGDLS and CDR2 YYNGEE. This CDR3 has 13 residues. V was pared by 0 bases and J by 8 bases, with 8 bases between. The CDR3 protein is CASSVGNWEKLFF. The CDR3 DNA follows: TGTGCCAGCAGCGTAGGGAATTGGGAAAAACTGTTTTTT.

This clonotype has more than one count but fewer than ten. The genes are TRBV9 and TRBJ1-2; no definite D call. Trimming removed 3 bases from V and 0 bases from J, with 15 bases in between. Germline V gene sequence: CDR1 SGDLS, CDR2 YYNGEE. This CDR3 is built from 16 residues. The CDR3 loop is CASSDRPGKANYGYTF. CDR3 DNA: TGTGCCAGCAGCGACCGGCCGGGAAAAGCTAACTATGGCTACACCTTC.

DNA for the CDR3: TGTGCCAGCAGTTTAGGGGCAGTCAGAGAGACCCAGTACTTC. Translation gives CASSLGAVRETQYF. V usage is TRBV12-3 or TRBV12-4 and J usage is TRBJ2-5; D remains ambiguous. The CDR3 length is 14 residues. V lost 1 base and J lost 4, with 10 bases in between.

In its sample, this clonotype was seen a few times. The V call is TRBV7-2, the J call TRBJ1-2; D possibly corresponds to TRBD1 (6 bases). Germline CDR1 and CDR2: SGHTA and FQGNSA. This CDR3 spans 15 amino acids. V shed 1 base and J shed 4 bases, with 13 bases lying between them. CDR3 sequence (DNA): TGTGCCAGCAGCTTAGGGGGGGGGCCCAGCTATGGCTACACCTTC. This translates into CASSLGGGPSYGYTF.

CDR3 region: CSASPTGGSNQPQHF. Here the CDR3 DNA reads TGCAGTGCTAGCCCGACAGGGGGGAGCAATCAGCCCCAGCATTTT. The chain employs TRBV20-1 and TRBJ1-5, with 9 bases matching TRBD1. V lost 3 bases, J lost 1 base, and 4 bases stayed unmatched. The V gene's germline CDR1 is DFQATT and CDR2 SNEGSKA (reference sequence). This CDR3 has 15 residues.

The V gene is TRBV2, the J gene TRBJ1-5; no reliable D call. The CDR3 totals 12 residues. V lost 9 bases to trimming and J lost 2 bases, with 8 bases between them. Germline CDR1 and CDR2: SNHLY and FYNNEI. In DNA form, the CDR3 reads TGTGCCAGTCACCAGGGCAATCAGCCCCAGCATTTT. It yields the protein CASHQGNQPQHF.

V gene TRBV5-1 combines with J gene TRBJ2-7; weak D call: TRBD2 (5 bases). The germline V gene encodes CDR1 SGHRS and CDR2 YFSETQ. The CDR3 contains 16 residues. V lost 4 bases, J lost 7 bases, and 24 bases lay in between. The CDR3 loop reads CASSQTTVRSYNEQYF. DNA for the CDR3: TGCGCCAGCAGCCAGACTACAGTGAGGTCCTACAATGAGCAGTACTTC.

This clonotype was detected only a few times. The chain employs TRBV5-6 and TRBJ2-3, with TRBD1 matching over 9 bases. The CDR3 is 16 amino acids. V shed 4 bases and J 2 bases; nucleotides not matched to a gene: 8. CDR1 and CDR2 (germline): SGHDT, YYEEEE. CDR3 amino acids: CASSPTDRGHTDTQYF. As DNA, the CDR3 is TGTGCCAGCAGCCCGACGGACAGGGGACACACAGATACGCAGTATTTT.

The CDR3 here is CASSYSRGNSPLHF. The DNA for the CDR3 is TGTGCCAGCAGTTACTCGAGGGGAAATTCACCCCTCCACTTT. The chain combines TRBV6-5 with TRBJ1-6, with a weak D call TRBD1 (5 bases). Trimming left V 0 bases short and J 7 bases short, with 7 bases between. There are 14 residues in the CDR3. Germline assignment: CDR1 MNHEY and CDR2 SVGAGI.

This clonotype was seen more than once but under ten times. The V gene is TRBV21-1, the J gene TRBJ2-5. TRBV21-1 is reported as a pseudogene. CDR3 length: 15 amino acids. In DNA form, the CDR3 reads TGTGCCAGCAGCAAAGTCTGGGGTCGCCAAGAGACCCAGTACTTC. This encodes CASSKVWGRQETQYF.

The chain joins TRBV5-1 to TRBJ1-1; D is ambiguous. Deletions cut 3 bases from V and 1 base from J, with 10 bases between. The CDR3 has 14 residues. Germline V lookup: CDR1 SGHRS, CDR2 YFSETQ. This CDR3 reads CASSYDGENTEAFF. CDR3 bases: TGCGCCAGCAGCTACGACGGCGAGAACACTGAAGCTTTCTTT.

Points on this clonotype: The junction and the germline gene differ at one end; a read error may be behind it. The rearrangement links TRBV27 to TRBJ1-2; TRBD1 aligns across 7 bases. The CDR3 is made up of 14 amino acids. Germline V gene data show CDR1 as MNHEY and CDR2 as SMNVEV (reference sequence). Here the CDR3 reads CASSIDRANYGDTF. In DNA, the CDR3 is TGTGCCAGCAGTATCGACAGGGCGAACTATGGCGACACCTTC.

The V call is TRBV20-1, the J call TRBJ2-7, with a weak D call TRBD1 (6 bases). The germline gives CDR1 DFQATT, CDR2 SNEGSKA (reference sequence). V was pared by 3 bases and J by 0 bases, with 15 bases between. The CDR3 has 15 residues. The CDR3 nucleotides are TGCAGTGCTAGGTCCGGACAGTACGGCTCCTACGAGCAGTACTTC. This gives the protein CSARSGQYGSYEQYF.